This T cell receptor (beta chain) was captured in a study of human T cells and chemical hapten exposure. On the study more broadly: Mainly, slight library volume differences in the pool made TCR yields vary.

Individual cDNA molecules in this library carried unique molecular identifiers. TCRdb itself ran the reads through MiXCR, one entry per CDR3 protein. The sample contains around 120,000 distinct CDR3 sequences, about 8.9% of which appear only once. This clonotype was counted at least ten times. The CDR3 is 16 amino acids. Germline assignment: CDR1 SGHTA and CDR2 FQGNSA. V was shortened by 4 bases and J by 1 base, with 16 bases between the two germline ends. Someone pulled total RNA out of unfractionated whole blood. The sample taken for sequencing was whole blood. This TCR was sampled from a human donor in good health. Some clones in this sample may be carry-over from other donors' samples. The chain combines TRBV7-2 with TRBJ1-2, with a possible D match to TRBD1 (5 bases). The CDR3 sequence is CASSSPRQRINYGYTF. The DNA of the CDR3 is TGTGCCAGCAGCTCACCCCGACAGAGAATTAACTATGGCTACACCTTC. Using reference TRBV7-2 and TRBJ1-2 for the parts outside the CDR3, the full variable domain is GAGVSQSPSNKVTEKGKDVELRCDPISGHTALYWYRQSLGQGLEFLIYFQGNSAPDKSGLPSDRFSAERTGGSVSTLTIQRTQQEDSAVYLCASSSPRQRINYGYTFGSGTRLTVV.